This T cell receptor (beta chain) was documented in a study of a mutant IDH1 vaccine in newly diagnosed glioma. A word on this clone: Its antigen is undetermined.

Using immunoSEQ multiplex PCR, the repertoire was profiled, and TCRdb retains in-frame clones only, with some absent. The sample lists tens of thousands of clones, approximately 80% seen once, with about 14% in the top ten. Documented time point: week 23, last vaccination. Vaccine doses each comprised 300 ug of mutant IDH1 20-mer peptide, with topical imiquimod. This TCR was recovered from a man younger than 35 with glioma. This specimen was PBMCs, taken from a glioma patient whose treatment included an IDH1 peptide vaccine.

The CDR3 coding sequence is TGTGCCAGCAGAACAAGCCAGGGGGGATACGAGCAGTACTTC. This translates into CASRTSQGGYEQYF. J is TRBJ2-7 and V is TRBV2, with D perhaps matching TRBD1 (7 bases). Per germline, CDR1 SNHLY and CDR2 FYNNEI. This CDR3 contains 14 residues. V shed 6 bases and J shed 4 bases, with 16 bases lying between them.